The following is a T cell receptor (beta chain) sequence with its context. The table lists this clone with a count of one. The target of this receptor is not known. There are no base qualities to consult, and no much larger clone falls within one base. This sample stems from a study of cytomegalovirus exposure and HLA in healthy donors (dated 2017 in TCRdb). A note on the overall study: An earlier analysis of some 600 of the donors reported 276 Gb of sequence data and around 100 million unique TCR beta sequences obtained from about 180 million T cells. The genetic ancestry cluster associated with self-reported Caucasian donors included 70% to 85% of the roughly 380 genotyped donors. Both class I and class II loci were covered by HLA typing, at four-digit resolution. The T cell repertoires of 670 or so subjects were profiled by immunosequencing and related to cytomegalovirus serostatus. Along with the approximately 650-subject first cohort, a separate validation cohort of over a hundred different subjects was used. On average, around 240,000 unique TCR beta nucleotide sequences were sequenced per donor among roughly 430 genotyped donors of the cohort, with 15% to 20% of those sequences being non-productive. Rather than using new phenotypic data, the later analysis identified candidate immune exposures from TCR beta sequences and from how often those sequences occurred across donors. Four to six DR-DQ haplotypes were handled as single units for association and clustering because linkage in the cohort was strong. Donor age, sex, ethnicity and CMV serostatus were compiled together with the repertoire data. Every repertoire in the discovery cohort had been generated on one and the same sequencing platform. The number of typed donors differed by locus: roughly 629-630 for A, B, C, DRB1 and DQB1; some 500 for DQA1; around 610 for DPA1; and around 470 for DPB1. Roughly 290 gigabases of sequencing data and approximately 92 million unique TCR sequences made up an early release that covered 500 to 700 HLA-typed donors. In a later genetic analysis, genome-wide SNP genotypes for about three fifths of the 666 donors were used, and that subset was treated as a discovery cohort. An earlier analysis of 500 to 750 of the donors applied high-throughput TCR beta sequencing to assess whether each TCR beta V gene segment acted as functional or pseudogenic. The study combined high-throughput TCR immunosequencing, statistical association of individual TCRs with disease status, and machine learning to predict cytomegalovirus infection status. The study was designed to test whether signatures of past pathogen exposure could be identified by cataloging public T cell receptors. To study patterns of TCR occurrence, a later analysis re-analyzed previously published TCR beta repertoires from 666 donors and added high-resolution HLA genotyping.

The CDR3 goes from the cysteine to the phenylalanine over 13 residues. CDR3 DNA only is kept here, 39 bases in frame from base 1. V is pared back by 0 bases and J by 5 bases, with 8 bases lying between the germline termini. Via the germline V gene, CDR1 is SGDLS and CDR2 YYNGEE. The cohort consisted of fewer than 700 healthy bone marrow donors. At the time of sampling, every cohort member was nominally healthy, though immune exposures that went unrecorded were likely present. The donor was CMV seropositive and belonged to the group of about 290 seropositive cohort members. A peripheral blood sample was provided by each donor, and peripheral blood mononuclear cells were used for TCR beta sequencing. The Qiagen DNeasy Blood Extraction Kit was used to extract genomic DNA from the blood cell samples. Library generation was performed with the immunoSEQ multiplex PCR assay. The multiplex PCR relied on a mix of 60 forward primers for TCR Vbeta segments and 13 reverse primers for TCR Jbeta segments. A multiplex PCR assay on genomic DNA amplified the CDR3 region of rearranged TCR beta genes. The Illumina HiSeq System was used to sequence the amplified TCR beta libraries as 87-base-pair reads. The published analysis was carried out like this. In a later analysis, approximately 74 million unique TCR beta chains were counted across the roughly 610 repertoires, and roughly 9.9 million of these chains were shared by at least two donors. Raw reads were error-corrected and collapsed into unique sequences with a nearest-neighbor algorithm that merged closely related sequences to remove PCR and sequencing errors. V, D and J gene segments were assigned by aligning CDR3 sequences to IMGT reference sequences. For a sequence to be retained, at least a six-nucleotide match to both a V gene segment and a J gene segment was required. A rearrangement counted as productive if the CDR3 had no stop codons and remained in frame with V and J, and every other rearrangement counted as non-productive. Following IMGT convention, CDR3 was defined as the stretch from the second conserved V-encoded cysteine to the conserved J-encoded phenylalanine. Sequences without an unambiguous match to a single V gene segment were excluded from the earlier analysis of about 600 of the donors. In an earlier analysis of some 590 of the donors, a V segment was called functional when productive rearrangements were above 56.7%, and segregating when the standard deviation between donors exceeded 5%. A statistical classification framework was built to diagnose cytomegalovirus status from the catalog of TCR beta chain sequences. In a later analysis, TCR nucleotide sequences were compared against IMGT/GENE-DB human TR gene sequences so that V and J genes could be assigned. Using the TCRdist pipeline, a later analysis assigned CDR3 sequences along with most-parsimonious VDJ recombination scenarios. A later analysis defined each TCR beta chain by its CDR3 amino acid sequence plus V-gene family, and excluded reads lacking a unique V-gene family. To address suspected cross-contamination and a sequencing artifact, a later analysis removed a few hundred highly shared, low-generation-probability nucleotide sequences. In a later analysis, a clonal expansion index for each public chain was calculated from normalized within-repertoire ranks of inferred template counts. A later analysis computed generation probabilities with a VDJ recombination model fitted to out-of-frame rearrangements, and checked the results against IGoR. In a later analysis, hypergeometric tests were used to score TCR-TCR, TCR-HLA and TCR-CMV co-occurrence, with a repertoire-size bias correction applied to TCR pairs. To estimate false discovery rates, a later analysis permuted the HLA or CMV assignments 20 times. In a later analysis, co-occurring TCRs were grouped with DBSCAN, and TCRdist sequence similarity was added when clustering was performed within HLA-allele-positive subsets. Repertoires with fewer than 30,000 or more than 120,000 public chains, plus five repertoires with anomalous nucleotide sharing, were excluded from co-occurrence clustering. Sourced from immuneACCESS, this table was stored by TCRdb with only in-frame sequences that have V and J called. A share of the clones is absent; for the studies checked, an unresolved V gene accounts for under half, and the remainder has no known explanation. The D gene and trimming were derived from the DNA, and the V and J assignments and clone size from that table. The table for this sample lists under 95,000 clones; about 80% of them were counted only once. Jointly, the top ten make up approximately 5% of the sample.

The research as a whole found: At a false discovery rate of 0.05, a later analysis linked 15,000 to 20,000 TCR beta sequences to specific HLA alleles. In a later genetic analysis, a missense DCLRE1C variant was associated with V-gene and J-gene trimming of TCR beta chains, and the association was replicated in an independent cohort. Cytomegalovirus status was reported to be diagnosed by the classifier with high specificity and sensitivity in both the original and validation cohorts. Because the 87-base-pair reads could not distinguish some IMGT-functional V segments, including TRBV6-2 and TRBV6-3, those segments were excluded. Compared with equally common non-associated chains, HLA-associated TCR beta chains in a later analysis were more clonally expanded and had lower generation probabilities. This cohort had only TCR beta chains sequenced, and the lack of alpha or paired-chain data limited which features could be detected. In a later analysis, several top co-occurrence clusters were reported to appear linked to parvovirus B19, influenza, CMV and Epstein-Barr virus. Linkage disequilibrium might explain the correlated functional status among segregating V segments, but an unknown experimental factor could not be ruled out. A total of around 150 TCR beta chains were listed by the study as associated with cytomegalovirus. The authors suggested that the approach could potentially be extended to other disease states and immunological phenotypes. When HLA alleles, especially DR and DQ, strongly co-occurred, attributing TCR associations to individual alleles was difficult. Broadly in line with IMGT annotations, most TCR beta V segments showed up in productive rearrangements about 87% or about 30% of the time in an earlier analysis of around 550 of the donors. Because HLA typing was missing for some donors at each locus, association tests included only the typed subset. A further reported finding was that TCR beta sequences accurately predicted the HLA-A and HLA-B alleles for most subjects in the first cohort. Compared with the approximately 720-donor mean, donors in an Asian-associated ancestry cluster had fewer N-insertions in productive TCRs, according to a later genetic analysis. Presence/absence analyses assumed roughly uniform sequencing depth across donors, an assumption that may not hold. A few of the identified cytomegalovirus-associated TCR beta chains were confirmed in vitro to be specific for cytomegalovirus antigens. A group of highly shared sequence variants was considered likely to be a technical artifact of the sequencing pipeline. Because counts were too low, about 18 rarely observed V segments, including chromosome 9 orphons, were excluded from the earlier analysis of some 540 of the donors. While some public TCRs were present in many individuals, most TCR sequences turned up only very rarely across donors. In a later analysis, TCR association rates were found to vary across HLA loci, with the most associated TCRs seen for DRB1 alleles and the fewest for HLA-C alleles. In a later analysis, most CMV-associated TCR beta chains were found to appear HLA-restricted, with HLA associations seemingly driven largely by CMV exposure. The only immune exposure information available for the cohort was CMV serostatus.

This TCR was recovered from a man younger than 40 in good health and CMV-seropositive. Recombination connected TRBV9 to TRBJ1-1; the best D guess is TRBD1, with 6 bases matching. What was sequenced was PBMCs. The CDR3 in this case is CASSVEGGTEAFF. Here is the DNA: TGTGCCAGCAGCGTAGAGGGGGGGACTGAAGCTTTCTTT.